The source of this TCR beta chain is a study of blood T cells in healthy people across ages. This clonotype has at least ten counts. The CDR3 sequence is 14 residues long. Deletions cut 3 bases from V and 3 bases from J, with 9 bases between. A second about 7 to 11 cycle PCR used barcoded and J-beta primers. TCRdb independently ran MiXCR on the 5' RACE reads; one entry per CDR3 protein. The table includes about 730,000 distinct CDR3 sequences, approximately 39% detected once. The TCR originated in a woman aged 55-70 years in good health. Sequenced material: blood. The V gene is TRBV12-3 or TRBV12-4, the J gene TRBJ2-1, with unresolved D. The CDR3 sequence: CASSLGSGYNEQFF. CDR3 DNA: TGTGCCAGCAGTTTGGGGTCGGGCTACAATGAGCAGTTCTTC.